This T cell receptor beta chain was captured by sequencing in a study of blood T cell repertoires in COVID-19. Study-wide background: The study drew acute and convalescent COVID-19 samples from the United States, Italy and Spain. PBMCs, B-cell-depleted T cells, or T cells were the source of the cDNA or gDNA that made up the material.

V lost 4 bases and J lost 6; bases outside the gene matches: 8. The germline CDR1 and CDR2 sequences are KGHSH and LQKENI. The CDR3 sequence is 16 residues long. Original processing notes: Nucleated cell number was recorded as an estimate derived from reference gene primer amplification. Sequenced by immunoSEQ multiplex PCR; TCRdb stores in-frame clones only, minus some. V, J and clone size are those of that table, while D and trimming were read from the DNA. The sample yields approximately 63,000 clones, around 85% seen once. J is TRBJ1-4 and V is TRBV18, with 10 bases that match TRBD1. The specimen was peripheral blood. This sequence was found in a woman in her seventies with acute or convalescent COVID-19. Here the CDR3 DNA reads TGTGCCAGCTCACAAGAACGCGGGACAGGGGATGAAAAACTGTTTTTT. Protein product: CASSQERGTGDEKLFF.